This T cell receptor (beta chain) emerged from a study of blood T cell repertoires in COVID-19. Looking at the study overall: Sources were T cells, B-cell-depleted T cells, or PBMCs; the material itself was cDNA or gDNA.

This clone was counted a few times. The CDR3 length is 13 residues. Germline CDR1 reads LNHDA; CDR2 reads SQIVND (reference sequence). V gave up 8 bases and J gave up 5 bases; unmatched junction bases: 2. All enrollees were about 18 to 100 years old and from under 25 US areas. Participants were placed into cohorts based on the clinical history they reported. For recovered donors of Cohort 3, there were two negative PCRs, clearance, or symptom resolution. The data were produced by immunoSEQ multiplex PCR, yet TCRdb's version contains in-frame clones alone and is incomplete. The sample contains approximately 380,000 clones, more than 75% of which appear only once.

The sample was PBMCs or T cells enriched from blood (not recorded which). The TCR sequence derives from a woman aged 18-29 years who had recovered from COVID-19. V is TRBV19 and J is TRBJ2-2; 10 nucleotides line up with TRBD1. This CDR3 is CASRDRGTGELFF. The CDR3 DNA follows: TGTGCCAGTCGGGACAGGGGAACCGGGGAGCTGTTTTTT.